The rows below give T cell receptor beta chains drawn from one sample of a study of T cells expressing NK-cell markers. TCRdb reanalyzed the 5' RACE reads, giving one entry per CDR3 protein sequence and no DNA. Found here are about 450,000 distinct CDR3 sequences; the top ten clones hold approximately 6.8%. The sample was blood T cells: a sorted CD56 or NKG2C T cell subset, CD4+ or CD8+ T cells, or bulk PBMC T cells (not recorded which). All receptors derive from a woman aged 18-69 years in good health. CDR3s include the opening cysteine and the closing phenylalanine or tryptophan. The order of the fields is V gene, J gene, CDR3 protein.

TRBV20-1	TRBJ2-3	CSAGHGYGDTQYF
TRBV12-3/TRBV12-4	TRBJ2-7	CASSFGSPYEQYF
TRBV28	TRBJ2-5	CASSPSIAAQYF
TRBV4-1	TRBJ2-2	CASSQDGTFPTGELFF
TRBV12-3/TRBV12-4	TRBJ1-1	CASIPPGTGRGGEAFF
TRBV20-1	TRBJ2-3	CSAVLASSTDTQYF
TRBV7-9	TRBJ2-1	CATSYTGNEQFF
TRBV7-3	TRBJ2-2	CASSPLSGVPTGELFF
TRBV11-2	TRBJ1-1	CASTQAGTLNTEAFF
TRBV29-1	TRBJ2-1	CSAVPGTSSYNEQFF
TRBV30	TRBJ2-5	CAWSDLAGRTYGAQYF
TRBV11-1	TRBJ2-2	CASSLRRQVDTGELFF
TRBV3-1	TRBJ1-2	CASSQGQGGGYTF
TRBV3-1	TRBJ2-1	CASSWTRSSYNEQFF
TRBV5-4	TRBJ2-5	CASSLRQGFETQYF
TRBV19	TRBJ2-1	CASSMFNRGNEQFF
TRBV25-1	TRBJ1-2	CASSVGTEHGGYTF
TRBV4-2	TRBJ2-7	CASSPAGGFYEQYF
TRBV7-9	TRBJ2-5	CASSLIRQGQETQYF
TRBV24-1	TRBJ2-1	CATSPGDNSRPDNEQFF
TRBV7-7	TRBJ2-1	CASSSSTPGQSSYNEQFF
TRBV9	TRBJ2-1	CASSVGPGSYNEQFF
TRBV6-2/TRBV6-3	TRBJ2-4	CASTEGKLAKNIQYF
TRBV20-1	TRBJ2-2	CSPALISGRRGTGELFF
TRBV12-3/TRBV12-4	TRBJ2-3	CASSLLGSRTDTQYF
TRBV30	TRBJ2-3	CAWSEPGLAGTTDTQYF
TRBV10-1	TRBJ1-5	CASSESGRGGNQPQHF
TRBV4-2	TRBJ2-3	CASSQESQQVGTQYF
TRBV18	TRBJ2-3	CASSPDSPGDTQYF
TRBV3-1	TRBJ2-3	CASSQGTGDSDTQYF
TRBV9	TRBJ2-1	CASSSLGGAYNEQFF
TRBV20-1	TRBJ2-1	CSEGTGRGYNEQFF
TRBV3-1	TRBJ2-1	CASSQWEDIRGEQFF
TRBV24-1	TRBJ1-1	CATSEPSRGAHRAFF
TRBV12-3/TRBV12-4	TRBJ1-1	CASNRAYGGGTEAFF
TRBV11-2	TRBJ2-1	CASSLPTGEVRAANSYNEQFF
TRBV29-1	TRBJ2-1	CSVSYRGVNEQFF
TRBV30	TRBJ1-5	CAWSVDLGANQPQHF
TRBV20-1	TRBJ1-1	CSARSGDTEAFF
TRBV7-2	TRBJ1-5	CASSLARERRQPQHF
TRBV28	TRBJ2-7	CASSAAGTSFSRQYF
TRBV7-2	TRBJ1-5	CASSPGGLPSNQPQHF
TRBV6-1	TRBJ2-1	CASSPYLSSSYNEQFF
TRBV10-3	TRBJ1-1	CAISDRAGSEAFF
TRBV12-5	TRBJ1-1	CASGLVGSLNTEAFF
TRBV25-1	TRBJ1-1	CASSDASRNTEAFF
TRBV4-1	TRBJ1-4	CASSQSGSGQGNEKLFF
TRBV7-2	TRBJ2-1	CASSLEGGPSGRQFF
TRBV7-8	TRBJ1-2	CASSTRDRGLGGYTF
TRBV30	TRBJ1-4	CAWNLNEKLFF